A single sample is the source of the 9 T cell receptor beta chains below, sequenced in a study of cytomegalovirus exposure and HLA in healthy donors (dated by TCRdb to 2016 to 2017). Receptor libraries were prepared by the immunoSEQ multiplex PCR assay. The multiplex PCR relied on a mix of 60 forward primers for TCR Vbeta segments and 13 reverse primers for TCR Jbeta segments. Here the immuneACCESS table is served through TCRdb, limited to in-frame sequences with V and J called. Missing clones are a known gap in these copies; in checked studies unresolved V genes cover under half, and the rest lacks a known reason. In this sample the table shows about 100,000 clones, roughly 80% of which occur a single time. The ten top clones hold around an eighth of the sample. Sequenced sample: PBMCs. The receptor source for this set is a male donor in good health and CMV-seropositive.

The J gene is TRBJ2-3, the V gene TRBV12-1; the tabulated D call, TRBD1, remains unverified against the DNA. TRBV12-1 is labeled a pseudogene. The CDR3 is 17 residues long. CDR3 nucleotides: TGTGCCAGCGGGGGGACAGGGGGCGCGAAGAGCACAGATACGCAGTATTTT. It codes for CASGGTGGAKSTDTQYF.

J is TRBJ2-3 and V is TRBV27, with D unclear. This CDR3 region has 11 residues. V was cut by 7 bases and J by 3 bases, with 5 bases left in between. Per germline, CDR1 MNHEY and CDR2 SMNVEV (reference sequence). In nucleotides, the CDR3 is TGTGCCAGCACCAATACAGATACGCAGTATTTT. Its translation is CASTNTDTQYF.

This sequence joins TRBV28 and TRBJ2-7, with 8 bases identical to TRBD2. The J segment lost 12 bases and the V segment lost 5 bases, leaving 6 bases of the junction unmatched. Germline V gene data show CDR1 as MDHEN and CDR2 as SYDVKM. The CDR3 is 11 amino acids. This chain's CDR3 is CASSHPGGTYF. As DNA, the CDR3 is TGTGCCAGCAGTCATCCGGGGGGGACGTACTTC.

The J gene is TRBJ2-3, the V gene TRBV10-3; D not certain. CDR1 and CDR2 (germline): ENHRY, SYGVKD. This CDR3 has 13 residues. V was shortened by 4 bases and J by 1 base, with 6 bases between the two germline ends. In DNA, the CDR3 is TGTGCCATCAGTGTTCGCGGCACAGATACGCAGTATTTT. Protein: CAISVRGTDTQYF.

V is TRBV18 and J is TRBJ2-7; D perhaps matches TRBD2 (5 bases). The V end was cut by 5 bases, the J end by 6 bases, with 14 bases between. Germline V lookup: CDR1 KGHSH, CDR2 LQKENI. This CDR3 is 13 amino acids long. CDR3 bases: TGTGCCAGCTCAGCCGGGGTCCTGGGCGAGCAGTACTTC. It codes for CASSAGVLGEQYF.

As to this clone: At one end the junction does not follow the germline gene, possibly because of a read error. The chain carries TRBV6-5 and TRBJ2-6, with unresolved D. The CDR3 runs 15 residues. CDR1 and CDR2 (germline): MNHEY, SVGAGI. The CDR3 here is CASNYLRSGANVLTF. The CDR3 DNA is TGTGCCAGCAATTACCTCAGGTCAGGGGCCAACGTCCTGACTTTC.

The chain combines TRBV2 with TRBJ1-4; TRBD1 matches at 8 bases. J was trimmed by 4 bases and V by 6 bases; bases with no gene match: 7. Germline V gene data show CDR1 as SNHLY and CDR2 as FYNNEI. This CDR3 is built from 15 residues. CDR3 sequence (DNA): TGTGCCAGCAGCCCCCAGGGGGCTCTTAATGAAAAACTGTTTTTT. Translation: CASSPQGALNEKLFF.

This clone was seen more than once but under ten times. The rearrangement uses TRBV21-1 and TRBJ1-1. TRBV21-1 is a pseudogene locus. This CDR3 is built from 14 residues. CDR3 region: CARTRGKQNTEAFF. Here the CDR3 DNA reads TGTGCCAGGACCCGGGGGAAACAGAACACTGAAGCTTTCTTT.

This rearrangement joins TRBV30 to TRBJ1-6; D is perhaps TRBD1 (5 bases). The CDR3 consists of 16 residues. Germline assignment: CDR1 GTSNPN and CDR2 SVGIG (reference sequence). V lost 2 bases, J lost 7 bases, and 18 bases lay in between. The CDR3 coding sequence is TGTGCCTGGAGTCCCAGGAGGGGCCCGGGGAATTCACCCCTCCACTTT. Amino acid sequence: CAWSPRRGPGNSPLHF.